This TCR beta chain originates from a study of cytomegalovirus exposure and HLA in healthy donors. Notes on the study in general: Apart from CMV serostatus, no immune exposure information was available.

Use of 60 Vbeta and 13 Jbeta primers characterized the PCR. The protocol was immunoSEQ multiplex PCR, while the TCRdb copy is restricted to in-frame clones and leaves out a portion. The sample includes 75,000 to 100,000 clones, 64% of them seen just once. With V trimmed by 5 bases and J by 6 bases, 9 bases remained unmatched. CDR1 is SGHAT and CDR2 is FQDESV in the germline V gene (reference sequence). This CDR3 spans 14 amino acids. In regard to this clone: Its target is not known.

V gene TRBV11-1 combines with J gene TRBJ1-2, with 7 bases identical to TRBD1. This receptor was identified in a man in his 60s in good health and CMV-seronegative. Sequences were obtained from PBMCs. CDR3 protein: CASSRRQGDHGYTF. The CDR3 DNA follows: TGTGCCAGCAGCCGACGACAGGGAGATCATGGCTACACCTTC.